The clone carrying this T cell receptor (beta chain) was counted between two and nine times. The sample comes from a study of shared clonotypes between healthy human individuals. Assay: immunoSEQ multiplex PCR; the TCRdb copy retains only in-frame clones and omits some. In the table there are roughly 1,100,000 clones, 60% to 80% of which are singletons. Germline loops: CDR1 MNHNS, CDR2 SASEGT. The V and J ends lost 6 bases and 5 bases respectively, with 19 bases between them. The length of the CDR3 is 15 residues. The chain is built from TRBV6-1 and TRBJ1-2; weak D call: TRBD1 (5 bases). This clonotype was obtained from a man between 18 and 29 years old in good health. Sequencing was carried out using memory CD4+ T cells sorted from blood. Documented subset: CD45RA-negative fraction. The DNA of the CDR3 is TGTGCCAGCAGCCCCGAAAACGGGGGGGTTTATGGCTACACCTTC. Encoded protein: CASSPENGGVYGYTF.